Listed below are T cell receptor beta chains from one sample, sequenced in a study of regulatory T cells in long-lasting Graves disease. MiXCR, run by TCRdb on the multiplex PCR reads, gives a single entry per CDR3 protein. The data hold 530,000 or so distinct CDR3 sequences, with roughly 16% observed a single time. This sample also appeared in a second study, on T cells in Graves' hyperthyroidism and ophthalmopathy.

The source was peripheral blood mononuclear cells (PBMCs), collected at new diagnosis, from a patient treated with antithyroid drugs. The receptors were gathered from a man aged 18-30 years with Graves disease. Both conserved end residues are part of each CDR3. D genes are given only for firm matches. Size values are once, few and many counts, or a class for expanded clones, and some rows have none.

many	TRBJ2-7	NA	TRBV6-1	CASSESLTYEQYF	TGTGCCAGCAGTGAATCGTTGACCTACGAGCAGTACTTC
many	TRBJ2-2	TRBD2	TRBV7-9	CASSQRTSGKLRELFF	TGTGCCAGCAGCCAACGGACTAGCGGGAAACTGCGGGAGCTGTTTTTT
many	TRBJ1-5	NA	TRBV6-2/TRBV6-3	CASSSGVRQPQHF	TGTGCCAGCAGTTCCGGGGTGCGTCAGCCCCAGCATTTT
NA	TRBJ1-3	NA	TRBV6-1	CASSEERRSSGNTIYF	TGTGCCAGCAGTGAGGAACGACGGTCCTCTGGAAACACCATATATTTT
few	TRBJ1-6	NA	TRBV27	CASGKTGDNSPLHF	TGTGCCAGCGGAAAGACGGGAGATAATTCACCCCTCCACTTT
few	TRBJ1-2	NA	TRBV7-9	CASSRTLGLANYGYTF	TGTGCCAGCAGCCGTACCCTGGGATTAGCTAACTATGGCTACACCTTC
many	TRBJ2-1	TRBD2	TRBV10-3	CAISDRSGLAGVDEQFF	TGTGCCATCAGTGACCGCTCAGGACTAGCGGGAGTGGATGAGCAGTTCTTC
NA	TRBJ2-7	NA	TRBV4-1	CASSQGSSSYEQYF	TGCGCCAGCAGCCAAGGATCCAGCTCCTACGAGCAGTACTTC
few	TRBJ1-5	NA	TRBV27	CVSSLSGDQPQHF	TGTGTCAGCAGTTTATCTGGAGATCAGCCCCAGCATTTT
few	TRBJ1-5	NA	TRBV20-1	CCANGQGNQPQHF	TGCTGTGCTAACGGGCAGGGCAATCAGCCCCAGCATTTT
NA	TRBJ2-3	TRBD1	TRBV3-1	CASSRGQGAGTDTQYF	TGTGCCAGCAGCCGAGGACAGGGGGCTGGGACAGATACGCAGTATTTT
NA	TRBJ2-1	NA	TRBV20-1	CSAAGAEGSSYNEQFF	TGCAGTGCCGCCGGGGCGGAGGGGAGCTCCTACAATGAGCAGTTCTTC
many	TRBJ2-7	NA	TRBV9	CASSVGPPDQAYEQYF	TGTGCCAGCAGCGTAGGTCCCCCAGATCAAGCCTACGAGCAGTACTTC
many	TRBJ2-7	TRBD1	TRBV7-6	CASSLKTGRSSYEQYF	TGTGCCAGCAGTCTTAAGACAGGGAGAAGCTCCTACGAGCAGTACTTC
many	TRBJ1-1	NA	TRBV2	CASRGLGEAFF	TGTGCCAGCAGGGGGCTGGGTGAAGCTTTCTTT
many	TRBJ2-5	TRBD1	TRBV18	CASSLRQGQETQYF	TGTGCCAGCTCACTTCGACAGGGGCAAGAGACCCAGTACTTC
many	TRBJ1-1	NA	TRBV7-9	CASSPRYGSAFF	TGTGCCAGCAGCCCGAGGTATGGGTCGGCTTTCTTT
many	TRBJ2-3	NA	TRBV28	CASSFSRGYTDTQYF	TGTGCCAGCAGTTTTTCGAGGGGCTACACAGATACGCAGTATTTT
NA	TRBJ2-1	NA	TRBV20-1	CNASASAGLVYNEQFF	TGCAATGCTAGTGCCAGCGCGGGCCTAGTCTACAATGAGCAGTTCTTC
many	TRBJ2-1	TRBD2	TRBV9	CASSEGGTSVDEQFF	TGTGCCAGCAGCGAGGGGGGGACTAGCGTGGATGAGCAGTTCTTC
many	TRBJ1-6	NA	TRBV30	CAWMKGVDSPLHF	TGTGCCTGGATGAAAGGGGTCGACTCACCCCTCCACTTT
many	TRBJ2-1	NA	TRBV3-1	CASSPETLTWQFF	TGTGCCAGCAGCCCAGAGACCCTTACGTGGCAGTTCTTC
NA	TRBJ2-7	TRBD1	TRBV27	CASSHDRALYEQYF	TGTGCCAGCAGCCATGACAGGGCCCTCTACGAGCAGTACTTC
many	TRBJ2-1	NA	TRBV11-2	CASSLVVGGRAPHEQFF	TGTGCCAGCAGCTTAGTGGTGGGAGGTCGGGCTCCCCATGAGCAGTTCTTC
few	TRBJ2-1	NA	TRBV2	CASSEDYPLDEQFF	TGTGCCAGCAGCGAGGACTACCCCCTTGATGAGCAGTTCTTC
many	TRBJ2-7	NA	TRBV28	CASSFRTSLSSYEQYF	TGTGCCAGCAGTTTCCGAACGAGCCTTTCTTCCTACGAGCAGTACTTC
NA	TRBJ1-5	NA	TRBV7-2	CASSETVGQIIDQPQHF	TGTGCCAGCAGCGAGACAGTGGGCCAGATAATCGATCAGCCCCAGCATTTT
many	TRBJ1-5	NA	TRBV28	CASSKTRVGNSNQPQHF	TGTGCCAGCAGCAAAACCCGGGTCGGTAATAGCAATCAGCCCCAGCATTTT
NA	TRBJ2-4	TRBD2	TRBV28	CASSLGLAGGAKNIQYF	TGTGCCAGCAGTTTAGGTTTGGCGGGAGGTGCCAAAAACATTCAGTACTTC
many	TRBJ2-1	NA	TRBV5-5	CASSFGVQTHEQFF	TGTGCCAGCAGCTTTGGTGTTCAGACACATGAGCAGTTCTTC
many	TRBJ2-7	TRBD2	TRBV13	CASSHRDYSMAEQYF	TGTGCCAGCAGCCATCGGGACTACTCGATGGCCGAGCAGTACTTC
few	TRBJ1-1	NA	TRBV3-1	CASNNGNTEAFF	TGTGCCAGCAACAATGGGAACACTGAAGCTTTCTTT
NA	TRBJ2-3	TRBD2	TRBV6-9	CASSYPGLAGGDTQYF	TGTGCCAGCAGTTACCCGGGACTAGCGGGAGGTGATACGCAGTATTTT
few	TRBJ2-4	TRBD1	TRBV7-9	CASRTDRGRDIQYF	TGTGCCAGCAGAACGGACAGGGGGCGTGACATTCAGTACTTC
many	TRBJ2-1	NA	TRBV11-2	CASSFKGPDYNEQFF	TGTGCCAGCAGCTTCAAAGGTCCCGACTACAATGAGCAGTTCTTC
many	TRBJ2-1	TRBD2	TRBV28	CASRDRTSYNEQFF	TGTGCCAGCAGGGATAGGACTAGTTATAATGAGCAGTTCTTC
few	TRBJ2-1	NA	TRBV2	CANSDPDSTSTLYNEQFF	TGTGCCAACAGTGACCCGGACAGCACCTCTACCTTATACAATGAGCAGTTCTTC
NA	TRBJ2-1	NA	TRBV6-1	CASMGPEGGNEQFF	TGTGCCAGCATGGGGCCGGAGGGCGGAAATGAGCAGTTCTTC
many	TRBJ1-5	NA	TRBV10-2	CASSQGRSNQPQHF	TGCGCCAGCAGCCAGGGCCGTAGCAATCAGCCCCAGCATTTT
NA	TRBJ2-1	TRBD1	TRBV12-3/TRBV12-4	CASSYDRVVWFF	TGTGCCAGCAGTTATGACAGGGTGGTATGGTTCTTC
many	TRBJ2-7	NA	TRBV12-3/TRBV12-4	CASSGKDRGRRSGSYEQYF	TGTGCCAGCAGCGGCAAAGACAGGGGACGTAGGAGCGGGAGTTACGAGCAGTACTTC
NA	TRBJ2-5	TRBD2	TRBV12-3/TRBV12-4	CASSLGQGTSGVDQYF	TGTGCCAGCAGTTTGGGCCAAGGGACTAGCGGGGTGGACCAGTACTTC
many	TRBJ2-1	NA	TRBV18	CASSPETLSNEQFF	TGTGCCAGCTCACCAGAGACCCTGTCCAATGAGCAGTTCTTC
many	TRBJ1-5	NA	TRBV2	CASREGQPQHF	TGTGCCAGCAGGGAGGGGCAGCCCCAGCATTTT
few	TRBJ2-1	NA	TRBV6-1	CASTRADSYNEQFF	TGTGCCAGCACCAGGGCGGACTCCTACAATGAGCAGTTCTTC
many	TRBJ1-1	NA	TRBV12-3/TRBV12-4	CASSPDGTKAFF	TGTGCCAGCAGTCCAGACGGTACTAAAGCTTTCTTT
few	TRBJ1-1	NA	TRBV5-1	CASSLVTGTVMNTEAFF	TGCGCCAGCAGCTTGGTTACGGGGACCGTCATGAACACTGAAGCTTTCTTT
few	TRBJ1-1	TRBD1	TRBV28	CASSPMLTGGYHTEAFF	TGTGCCAGCAGTCCGATGCTGACAGGGGGCTACCACACTGAAGCTTTCTTT
many	TRBJ2-7	NA	TRBV12-3/TRBV12-4	CASSLRWYYEQYF	TGTGCCAGCAGTTTACGGTGGTACTACGAGCAGTACTTC
NA	TRBJ2-1	NA	TRBV10-3	CAISDPTRSPGAASSYNEQFF	TGTGCCATCAGTGATCCAACCCGCTCCCCGGGAGCGGCAAGCTCCTACAATGAGCAGTTCTTC
many	TRBJ2-3	TRBD2	TRBV5-1	CASSLGTSGSADTQYF	TGCGCCAGCAGCTTGGGGACTAGCGGCTCCGCAGATACGCAGTATTTT
many	TRBJ2-3	TRBD2	TRBV6-1	CASSAGGSADTQYF	TGTGCCAGCAGTGCGGGCGGGAGTGCAGATACGCAGTATTTT
NA	TRBJ2-2	TRBD2	TRBV9	CASSGHGTSGGGLFF	TGTGCCAGCAGCGGCCACGGGACTAGCGGTGGAGGGCTGTTTTTT
many	TRBJ2-3	TRBD2	TRBV6-2/TRBV6-3	CASSARTSGRADTQYF	TGTGCCAGCAGCGCCCGGACTAGCGGGAGAGCAGATACGCAGTATTTT
many	TRBJ2-2	NA	TRBV6-5	CASSYRDGNTGELFF	TGTGCCAGCAGTTACCGGGACGGGAACACCGGGGAGCTGTTTTTT
few	TRBJ2-6	NA	TRBV9	CASSVEVGANVLTF	TGTGCCAGCAGCGTAGAGGTCGGGGCCAACGTCCTGACTTTC
many	TRBJ2-2	NA	TRBV7-9	CASSPPSGNTGELFF	TGTGCCAGCAGCCCCCCCAGCGGGAACACCGGGGAGCTGTTTTTT
NA	TRBJ1-1	TRBD1	TRBV28	CASSLLQGDFMNTEAFF	TGTGCCAGCAGTTTGCTACAGGGGGACTTCATGAACACTGAAGCTTTCTTT
NA	TRBJ1-4	TRBD1	TRBV5-1	CASSSALSGTAREKLFF	TGCGCCAGCAGCTCGGCCCTTTCCGGGACAGCAAGGGAAAAACTGTTTTTT
once	TRBJ2-4	TRBD2	TRBV9	CASSVTSGRDKNIQYF	TGTGCCAGCAGCGTCACTAGCGGGAGGGACAAAAACATTCAGTACTTC